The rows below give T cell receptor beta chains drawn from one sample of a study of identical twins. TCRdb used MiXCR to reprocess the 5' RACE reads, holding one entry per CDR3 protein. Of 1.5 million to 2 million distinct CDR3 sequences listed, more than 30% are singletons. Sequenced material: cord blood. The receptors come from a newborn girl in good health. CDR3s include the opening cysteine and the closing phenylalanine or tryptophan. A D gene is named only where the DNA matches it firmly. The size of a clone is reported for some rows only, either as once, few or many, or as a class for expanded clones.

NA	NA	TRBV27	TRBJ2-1	TGTGCCAGCAGTTTATTGCAGGGGTCACCAATGAATGAGCAGTTCTTC	CASSLLQGSPMNEQFF
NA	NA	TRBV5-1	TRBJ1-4	TGCGCCAGCAGCTTCACCAGTCGGGGTTCTAATGAAAAACTGTTTTTT	CASSFTSRGSNEKLFF
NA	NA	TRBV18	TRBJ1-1	TGTGCCAGCTCACCACCGGCAGGTCTTACCCATACGAACACTGAAGCTTTCTTT	CASSPPAGLTHTNTEAFF
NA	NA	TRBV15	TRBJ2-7	TGTGCCACCAGCAGAGAAATCGCTAGCGCCCGAAACAATGAGCAGTACTTC	CATSREIASARNNEQYF
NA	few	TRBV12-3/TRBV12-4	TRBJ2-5	TGTGCCAGCGAGAGGGACTTACAAGAGACCCAGTACTTC	CASERDLQETQYF
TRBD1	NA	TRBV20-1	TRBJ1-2	TGCAGTGCTTCCGGGACAGGCAGATCTAACTATGGCTACACCTTC	CSASGTGRSNYGYTF
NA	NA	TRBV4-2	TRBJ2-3	TGTGCCAGCAGCCCGTACAGGTCTAGCACAGATACGCAGTATTTT	CASSPYRSSTDTQYF
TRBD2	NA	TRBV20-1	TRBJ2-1	TGCAGTGCTGGGGGGGACTACGTCGTCAACAATGAGCAGTTCTTC	CSAGGDYVVNNEQFF
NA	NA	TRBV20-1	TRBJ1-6	TGCAGTGCTAGAGATACTCGGGTTAGCTATAATTCACCCCTCCACTTT	CSARDTRVSYNSPLHF
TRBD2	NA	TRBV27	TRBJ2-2	TGTGCCAGCAGTCCCGGGACTATTTTCACCGGGGAGCTGTTTTTT	CASSPGTIFTGELFF
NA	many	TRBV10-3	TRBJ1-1	TGTGCCATCAGTGGCAGGGACACTGAAGCTTTCTTT	CAISGRDTEAFF
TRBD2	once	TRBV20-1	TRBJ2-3	TGCAGTGCTAGAGTTCTAGCGGGGGGGCCTACGCAGTATTTT	CSARVLAGGPTQYF
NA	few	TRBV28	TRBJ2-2	TGTGCCAGCAGTTTCCGCAAATACACCGGGGAGCTGTTTTTT	CASSFRKYTGELFF
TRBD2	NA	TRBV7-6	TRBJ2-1	TGTGCCAGCAGCTTAGTGTACGGGGGGGCCTACAATGAGCAGTTCTTC	CASSLVYGGAYNEQFF
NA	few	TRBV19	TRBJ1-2	TGTGCCAGTAGACGACAGGACGGCCGTAACTATGGCTACACCTTC	CASRRQDGRNYGYTF
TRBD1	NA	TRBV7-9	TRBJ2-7	TGTGCCAGCAGCTTATACTTACAGGGGGACACCTACGAGCAGTACTTC	CASSLYLQGDTYEQYF
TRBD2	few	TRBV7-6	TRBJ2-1	TGTGCCAGCAGCTTTAGCGGGGGGCCTTCCTACAATGAGCAGTTCTTC	CASSFSGGPSYNEQFF
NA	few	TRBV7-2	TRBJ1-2	TGTGCCAGCAGCTCGGAGATTAGGACAGGCTACACCTTC	CASSSEIRTGYTF
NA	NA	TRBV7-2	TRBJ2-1	TGTGCCAGCCGCCTAGTAGCGGAGGTTGAGCAGTTCTTC	CASRLVAEVEQFF
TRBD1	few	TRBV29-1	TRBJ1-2	TGCAGCTCCCTGACAGGGGATGGCTACACCTTC	CSSLTGDGYTF
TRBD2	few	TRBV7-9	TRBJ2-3	TGTGCCAGCAGCCCTGTTACTAGCGGGCCCGCGGGTACAGATACGCAGTATTTT	CASSPVTSGPAGTDTQYF
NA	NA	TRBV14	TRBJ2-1	TGTGCCAGCAGCCAAGGGGACTCCCTCTACAATGAGCAGTTCTTC	CASSQGDSLYNEQFF
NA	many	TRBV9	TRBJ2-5	TGTGCCAGCAGCGTTTCCGAGACCCAGTACTTC	CASSVSETQYF
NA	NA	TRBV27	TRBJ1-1	TGTGCCAGCAGTTTATCTGCCGTCGACAGGAACACTGAAGCTTTCTTT	CASSLSAVDRNTEAFF
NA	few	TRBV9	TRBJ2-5	TGTGCCAGCAGCGTAGATTCTCCCGCGTGGACCCAGTACTTC	CASSVDSPAWTQYF
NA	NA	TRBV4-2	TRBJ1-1	TGTGCCAGCAGCCAAGATCTCGCGAACACTGAAGCTTTCTTT	CASSQDLANTEAFF
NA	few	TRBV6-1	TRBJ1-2	TGTGCCAGCACCCCTCGCAGCTGGTATGGCTACACCTTC	CASTPRSWYGYTF
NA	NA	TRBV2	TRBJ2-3	TGTGCCAGCAACGGGAGTCCGGATACGCAGTATTTT	CASNGSPDTQYF
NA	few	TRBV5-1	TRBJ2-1	TGCGCCAGCAGGGGCCGGACTACCTACGATGAGCAGTTCTTC	CASRGRTTYDEQFF
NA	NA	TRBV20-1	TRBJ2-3	TGCAGTGCTAGAGAGGGCGTTTCAGATACGCAGTATTTT	CSAREGVSDTQYF
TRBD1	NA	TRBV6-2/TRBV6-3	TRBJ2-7	TGTGCCAGCAGTTATCGGACAGGGTCCGAGCAGTACTTC	CASSYRTGSEQYF
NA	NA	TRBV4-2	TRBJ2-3	TGTGCCAGCAGCCTCCCGGGGTCCCTCGGAGATGCGCAGTATTTT	CASSLPGSLGDAQYF
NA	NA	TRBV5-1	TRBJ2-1	TGCGCCAGCGGTTGGGGATGGGATGAGCAGTTCTTC	CASGWGWDEQFF
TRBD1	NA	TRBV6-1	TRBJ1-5	TGTGCCAGCAGTGGTGAAGGGGGCCTTTGGCCCCAGCATTTT	CASSGEGGLWPQHF
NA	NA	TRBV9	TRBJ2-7	TGTGCCAGCAGCCCCCCCTCGCCCCGCGAGCAGTACTTC	CASSPPSPREQYF
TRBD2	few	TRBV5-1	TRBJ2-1	TGCGCCAGCCACCGAGTTAGCGGGGGGCCTTACAATGAGCAGTTCTTC	CASHRVSGGPYNEQFF
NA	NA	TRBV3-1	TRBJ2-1	TGTGCCAGCAGCCAAGTTCTAAGCGGCCACTCCTACGAGCAGTTCTTC	CASSQVLSGHSYEQFF
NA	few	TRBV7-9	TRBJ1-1	TGTGCCAGCAGCTTCCGGTCCGAGGACACTGAAGCTTTCTTT	CASSFRSEDTEAFF
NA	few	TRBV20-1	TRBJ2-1	TGCAGTGCTTCGGACCCGATTATAGCGGAGACGGGTAATGAGCAGTTCTTC	CSASDPIIAETGNEQFF
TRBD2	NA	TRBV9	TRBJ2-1	TGTGCCAGCAGCGTAGTAGCGGGAGGGGCCTACAATGAGCAGTTCTTC	CASSVVAGGAYNEQFF
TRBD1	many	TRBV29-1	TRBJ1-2	TGCAGCGTTGATGACAGGGCTAACTATGGCTACACCTTC	CSVDDRANYGYTF
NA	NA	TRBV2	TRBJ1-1	TGTGCCAGTCTTATTGACACTGAAGCTTTCTTT	CASLIDTEAFF
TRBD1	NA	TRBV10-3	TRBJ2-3	TGTGCCATCAGAGATCAGGGGGTAGATACGCAGTATTTT	CAIRDQGVDTQYF
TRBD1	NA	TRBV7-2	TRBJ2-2	TGTGCCAGCAGCCTAAGACAGGGGAAGAACACCGGGGAGCTGTTTTTT	CASSLRQGKNTGELFF
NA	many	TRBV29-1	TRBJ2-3	TGCAGCGTCCACACAGATACGCAGTATTTT	CSVHTDTQYF
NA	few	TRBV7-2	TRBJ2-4	TGTGCCAGCAGCTTAAGGGGGAACTTAGCCAAAAACATTCAGTACTTC	CASSLRGNLAKNIQYF
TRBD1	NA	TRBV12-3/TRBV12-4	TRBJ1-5	TGTGCCGGCGAACAAGACAGGGGTAATCAGCCCCAGCATTTT	CAGEQDRGNQPQHF
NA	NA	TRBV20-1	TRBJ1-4	TGCAGTGCCGTCCGGGGCAGGGGCGATGAAGAACTGTTTTTT	CSAVRGRGDEELFF
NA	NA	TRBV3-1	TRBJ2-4	TGTGCCAGCAGCCAAACGGGAGTGGAAGAGCAGTACTTC	CASSQTGVEEQYF
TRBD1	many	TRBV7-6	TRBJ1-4	TGTGCCAGCAGCTTAGGACAGGGAGACGAAAAACTGTTTTTT	CASSLGQGDEKLFF
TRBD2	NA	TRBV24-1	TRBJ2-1	TGTGCCACCAGTGATCCAGGGACTAGCGGTCAGAATGAGCAGTTCTTC	CATSDPGTSGQNEQFF
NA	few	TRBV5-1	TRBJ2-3	TGCGCCAGCAGCTCGACAGGCCCCACAGATACGCAGTATTTT	CASSSTGPTDTQYF
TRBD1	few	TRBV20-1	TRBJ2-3	TGCAGTGCTTCGAACCGGGGACAGGGGGATACGCAGTATTTT	CSASNRGQGDTQYF
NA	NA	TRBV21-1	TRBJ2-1	TGTGCCAGCAGCAAAAAAGCACCCCAGGATGAGCAGTTCTTC	CASSKKAPQDEQFF
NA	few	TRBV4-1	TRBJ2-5	TGCGCCAGCAGCCAAGATCCCCTACCGGGCAATGAGCAGTACTTC	CASSQDPLPGNEQYF